The sequence of this T cell receptor beta chain was determined in a study of T cell repertoires in aging, cancer and after chemotherapy. Between the trimmed V and J ends, which lost 1 base and 5 bases, there was a span of 14 bases. Germline V gene lookup returns CDR1 SGHNT and CDR2 YENEEA. The CDR3 runs to 16 residues. This clonotype is medium-sized (0.01 to 0.1%) in the sample. TCR beta rearrangements were amplified from peripheral blood genomic DNA. Multiplex touch-down PCR with TRB-A/B primers amplified rearranged V-D-J TRB sequences. TCRdb redid the calling of the multiplex PCR reads with MiXCR, one entry per CDR3 protein. The sample yields fewer than 6,500 distinct CDR3 sequences, about 26% seen once.

The TCR sequence derives from a human donor in good health. This chain links TRBV11-3 with TRBJ2-2; D possibly corresponds to TRBD1 (7 bases). The sequenced sample was blood. The CDR3 sequence is CASSLGRGPDTGELFF. The CDR3 DNA is TGTGCCAGCAGCTTAGGGAGGGGGCCTGATACCGGGGAGCTGTTTTTT.